This is a list of T cell receptor beta chains from one sample in a study of graft-versus-host responses after intestinal transplantation. The repertoire was sequenced with immunoSEQ multiplex PCR; TCRdb's copy has only in-frame clones and lacks some. The sample yields some 13,000 clones, roughly a third seen once. The input for sequencing was alloreactive CD8+ T cells from a mixed lymphocyte reaction culture, taken before intestinal transplant. The receptors originated from a human patient who received an intestinal transplant. Each CDR3 is given with its conserved first and last residue. D genes are given only for firm matches. Clone size, where shown, is once, few, many, or a class for clones that have expanded.

J gene,clone size,V gene,D gene,CDR3 protein,CDR3 DNA
TRBJ2-1,few,TRBV10-1,TRBD2,CASSEGPGLAGGGEQFF,TGCGCCAGCAGTGAGGGGCCGGGACTAGCGGGGGGGGGTGAGCAGTTCTTC
TRBJ1-5,few,TRBV27,.,CASSLGLNQPQHF,TGTGCCAGCAGTTTAGGACTCAATCAGCCCCAGCATTTT
TRBJ2-1,.,TRBV6-8,.,CASSLDDYNEQFF,TGTGCCAGCAGCCTAGACGACTACAATGAGCAGTTCTTC
TRBJ1-5,.,TRBV6-6,TRBD1,CASSYTGGPDNQPQHF,TGTGCCAGCAGTTACACAGGGGGCCCTGACAATCAGCCCCAGCATTTT
TRBJ2-7,once,TRBV6-1,.,CASSDPLFSTVHEQYF,TGTGCCAGCAGTGACCCATTATTCTCGACAGTCCACGAGCAGTACTTC
TRBJ1-2,.,TRBV27,TRBD1,CASSPSTGNHFYGYTF,TGTGCCAGCAGTCCGTCGACAGGGAATCACTTCTATGGCTACACCTTC
TRBJ2-7,.,TRBV27,.,CASGKNSYEQYF,TGTGCCAGCGGGAAAAACTCCTACGAGCAGTACTTC
TRBJ1-1,.,TRBV5-5,.,CASSHVLTEAFF,TGTGCCAGCAGCCACGTCCTGACTGAAGCTTTCTTT
TRBJ2-5,few,TRBV5-4,.,CASSPAGAWETQYF,TGTGCCAGCAGTCCCGCGGGGGCCTGGGAGACCCAGTACTTC
TRBJ1-1,.,TRBV6-1,.,CASTVPSRTEAFF,TGTGCCAGCACGGTTCCCAGCCGGACTGAAGCTTTCTTT
TRBJ1-1,few,TRBV27,.,CASSFISPTGKNTEAFF,TGTGCCAGCAGTTTTATTTCTCCCACAGGGAAGAACACTGAAGCTTTCTTT
TRBJ1-4,.,TRBV9,TRBD1,CASSSQGATNEKLFF,TGTGCCAGCAGCTCACAGGGGGCGACTAATGAAAAACTGTTTTTT
TRBJ1-1,.,TRBV4-1,.,CASSMGRTEAFF,TGCGCCAGCAGCATGGGGCGGACTGAAGCTTTCTTT
TRBJ1-2,.,TRBV9,.,CASSPNDLSAYGYTF,TGTGCCAGCAGCCCAAATGATCTATCAGCCTATGGCTACACCTTC
TRBJ2-1,.,TRBV9,.,CASSVGPGDEQFF,TGTGCCAGCAGCGTAGGCCCCGGGGATGAGCAGTTCTTC